One sample yielded the 4 T cell receptor beta chains listed below, sequenced in a study of T-cell memory formation after mild COVID-19. TCRdb reprocessed the 5' RACE reads via MiXCR and lists one record per CDR3 protein. Of 500,000 to 550,000 distinct CDR3 sequences in the sample, roughly 21% were seen once. Sequenced: PBMCs or a T cell subset sorted from them (not recorded which). These TCRs come from an adult woman who had mild COVID-19 (a few samples of this study predate the infection). Cell type and time point are not known.

The chain recombines TRBV24-1 with TRBJ2-7; D assignment may be TRBD1 or TRBD2 (6 bases each). The CDR3 sequence is 13 residues long. From germline, CDR1 is KGHDR and CDR2 SFDVKD. V was pared by 5 bases and J by 6 bases, with 13 bases between. The DNA for the CDR3 is TGTGCCACCAGTGGGGCAGGGGAGGCCGAGCAGTACTTC. Translating gives CATSGAGEAEQYF.

The gene calls are TRBV7-9 and TRBJ2-2, with TRBD1 matching 7 bases. The CDR3 consists of 14 residues. Germline lookup yields CDR1 SEHNR and CDR2 FQNEAQ (reference sequence). V lost 3 bases and J lost 4; bases outside the gene matches: 2. The CDR3 sequence: CASSFGTATGELFF. The CDR3 DNA follows: TGTGCCAGCAGCTTCGGGACAGCCACCGGGGAGCTGTTTTTT. Supplemented by reference TRBV7-9 and TRBJ2-2, the full variable domain reads DTGVSQNPRHKITKRGQNVTFRCDPISEHNRLYWYRQTLGQGPEFLTYFQNEAQLEKSRLLSDRFSAERPKGSFSTLEIQRTEQGDSAMYLCASSFGTATGELFFGEGSRLTVL.

The chain combines TRBV5-6 with TRBJ2-7, with TRBD1 matching 7 bases. The V segment lost 2 bases and the J segment 6 bases; nucleotides outside the gene matches: 8. This CDR3 comprises 14 residues. Looked up from germline, CDR1 is SGHDT and CDR2 is YYEEEE. CDR3: CASSFEGAAFEQYF. CDR3 in DNA: TGTGCCAGCAGCTTCGAGGGGGCGGCATTCGAGCAGTACTTC.

Of note for this clonotype: One end of the junction is discordant with germline, which a read error may explain. Here the CDR3 reads CSATESGRTNTEAFF. In DNA form, the CDR3 reads TGCAGTGCCACGGAGTCGGGACGTACGAACACTGAAGCCTTCTTT. This rearrangement joins TRBV20-1 to TRBJ1-1; weak D call: TRBD1 (5 bases). This CDR3 region has 15 residues. Germline CDR1 and CDR2: DFQATT and SNEGSKA (reference sequence).